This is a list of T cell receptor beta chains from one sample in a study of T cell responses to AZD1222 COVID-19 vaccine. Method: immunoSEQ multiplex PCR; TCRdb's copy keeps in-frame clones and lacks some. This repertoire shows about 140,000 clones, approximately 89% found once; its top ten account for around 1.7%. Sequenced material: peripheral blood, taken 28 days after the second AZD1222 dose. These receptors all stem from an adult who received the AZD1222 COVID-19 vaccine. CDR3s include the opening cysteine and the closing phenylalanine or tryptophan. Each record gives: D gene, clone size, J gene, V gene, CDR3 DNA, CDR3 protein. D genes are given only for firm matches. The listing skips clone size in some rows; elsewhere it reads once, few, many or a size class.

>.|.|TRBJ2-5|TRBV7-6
TGTGCCAGCAGCTTTATGGAGACCCAGTACTTC
CASSFMETQYF
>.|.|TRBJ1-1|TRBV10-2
TGCGCCAGCAGTTATATGACAAAGAACACTGAAGCTTTCTTT
CASSYMTKNTEAFF
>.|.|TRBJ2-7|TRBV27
TGTGCCAGCAGTTTCAACGGAAACTACGAGCAGTACTTC
CASSFNGNYEQYF
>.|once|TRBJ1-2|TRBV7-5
TGTGCCAGAAGCTTCCCACGGACAGAACGGGGTTATGGCTACACCTTC
CARSFPRTERGYGYTF
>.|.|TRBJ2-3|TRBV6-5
TGTGCCAGCAAAAGAGGAACTAGCTTAGTCCGGCAGTATTTT
CASKRGTSLVRQYF
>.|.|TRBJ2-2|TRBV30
TGTGCCTGGAGTCGCAGGGGCACCGGGGAGCTGTTTTTT
CAWSRRGTGELFF
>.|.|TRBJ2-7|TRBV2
TGTGCCAGCAGTGAACGGGGGGCCAGCTACGAGCAGTACTTC
CASSERGASYEQYF
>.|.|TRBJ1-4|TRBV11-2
TGTGCCAGCAGCTTAGAAACGACAGGCTTATTCCCAAATGAAAAACTGTTTTTT
CASSLETTGLFPNEKLFF
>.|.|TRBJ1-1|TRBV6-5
TGTGCCAGCAGTTTGGGCAGGGCGTTTTCTGAAGCTTTCTTT
CASSLGRAFSEAFF
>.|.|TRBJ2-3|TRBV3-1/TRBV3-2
TGTGCCAGCAGCCCCACCGGGACTAGCACAGATACGCAGTATTTT
CASSPTGTSTDTQYF
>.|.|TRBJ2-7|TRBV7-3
TGTGCCAGCAGCCCGTCCCAGGGGTCCTACGAGCAGTACTTC
CASSPSQGSYEQYF
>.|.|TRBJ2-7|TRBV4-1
TGCGCCAGCAGCCTTGATGAGGCCTACGAGCAGTACTTC
CASSLDEAYEQYF
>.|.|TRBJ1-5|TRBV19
TGTGCCAGCCGGGACGGTTATAGCAATCAGCCCCAGCATTTT
CASRDGYSNQPQHF
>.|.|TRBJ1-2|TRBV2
TGTGCCAGCAGTGAAGAGGGCTATGGCTACACCTTC
CASSEEGYGYTF
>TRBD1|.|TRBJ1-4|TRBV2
TGTGCCAGCAGATTCGAGACAGGGGCTAATGAAAAACTGTTTTTT
CASRFETGANEKLFF
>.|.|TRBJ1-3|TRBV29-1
TGCAGCGTCAGCTATCCGGGTCCCCGGGGAAACACCATATATTTT
CSVSYPGPRGNTIYF